This T cell receptor (beta chain) appears in the sequencing data of a study of radiation and T cells in renal cell carcinoma. This CDR3 contains 12 residues. V lost 4 bases to trimming and J lost 4 bases, with 7 bases between them. CDR1 is SNHLY and CDR2 is FYNNEI in the germline V gene. As for time point: blood 4 weeks post-SBRT, at nephrectomy. This sample's treatment: 15 Gy SBRT to primary tumor, nephrectomy 4 weeks later. Remarks on this clone: Its antigen is not known.

Study-wide findings and caveats: From baseline, blood top tumor clonotypes peaked at 2 weeks post-radiation.

Libraries were prepared by immunoSEQ multiplex PCR; TCRdb keeps only in-frame clonotypes and omits some of them. The sample consists of 150,000 or so clones, about 88% of them appearing once. The V gene is TRBV2, the J gene TRBJ2-5; tentatively, D is TRBD1 (6 bases). Sequenced material: blood, taken from a patient whose treatment included radiotherapy and nephrectomy. The sequence came from a woman in her forties or fifties with renal cell carcinoma. CDR3 DNA sequence: TGTGCCAGCAGTGTACAGGGAGAGACCCAGTACTTC. This encodes CASSVQGETQYF.